This T cell receptor (beta chain) was sequenced for a study of OX40 agonist ivuxolimab in advanced cancers. Repertoires were generated with immunoSEQ multiplex PCR, while TCRdb's copy carries only in-frame clones and drops some. Of about 98,000 clones listed, around 88% were seen once; the top ten hold 0.4% to 0.65%. The sample consisted of CD4+ or CD8+ T cells sorted from blood, taken in a trial of the OX40 agonist ivuxolimab. The TCR originated in an adult with an advanced solid tumor such as melanoma, head and neck, liver or kidney cancer.

The CDR3, as DNA: TGTGCCAGTAGTACGTCCCCGACAGGGAACTATGGCTACACCTTC. Protein: CASSTSPTGNYGYTF. The rearrangement joins TRBV19 to TRBJ1-2, with 7 bases matching TRBD1. The V segment lost 4 bases and the J segment 2 bases; nucleotides outside the gene matches: 7. The CDR3 has 15 residues. Germline CDR1 and CDR2: LNHDA and SQIVND (reference sequence).